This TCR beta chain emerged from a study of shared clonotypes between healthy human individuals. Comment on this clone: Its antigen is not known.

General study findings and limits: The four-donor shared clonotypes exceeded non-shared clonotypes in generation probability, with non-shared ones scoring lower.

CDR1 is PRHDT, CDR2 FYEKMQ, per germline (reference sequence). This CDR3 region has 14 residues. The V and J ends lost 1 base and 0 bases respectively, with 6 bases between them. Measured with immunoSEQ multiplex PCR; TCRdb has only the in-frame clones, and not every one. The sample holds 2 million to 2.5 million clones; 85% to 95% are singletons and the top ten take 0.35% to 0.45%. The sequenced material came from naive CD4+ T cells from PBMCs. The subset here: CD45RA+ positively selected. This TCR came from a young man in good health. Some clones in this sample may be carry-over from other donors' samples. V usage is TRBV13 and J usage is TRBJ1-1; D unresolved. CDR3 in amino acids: CASSLVSMNTEAFF. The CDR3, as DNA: TGTGCCAGCAGCTTAGTCAGTATGAACACTGAAGCTTTCTTT.